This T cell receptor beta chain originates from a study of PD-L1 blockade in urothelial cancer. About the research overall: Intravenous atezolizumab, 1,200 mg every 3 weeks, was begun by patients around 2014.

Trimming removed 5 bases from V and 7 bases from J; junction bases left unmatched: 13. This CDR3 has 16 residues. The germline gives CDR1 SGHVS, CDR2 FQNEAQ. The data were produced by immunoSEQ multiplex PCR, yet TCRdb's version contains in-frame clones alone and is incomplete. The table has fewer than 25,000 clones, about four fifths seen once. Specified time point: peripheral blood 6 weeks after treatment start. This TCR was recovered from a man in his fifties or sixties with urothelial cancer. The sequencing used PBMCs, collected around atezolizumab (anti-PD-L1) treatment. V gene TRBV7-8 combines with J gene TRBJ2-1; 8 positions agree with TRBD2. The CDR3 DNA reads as TGTGCCAGCAGCGTAGGGAGAGCTAGCGGGCTTAATGAGCAGTTCTTC. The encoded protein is CASSVGRASGLNEQFF.